This TCR beta chain was documented in a study of blood T cell repertoires in COVID-19. At the level of the study: COVID-19 samples from acute and convalescent phases originated in the United States, Italy and Spain. The cDNA or gDNA used as material had been derived from T cells, B-cell-depleted T cells, or PBMCs.

This clone appeared a few times. Under the authors' procedure: For nucleated cells, counts were estimated from reference gene primer amplification. The table came from immunoSEQ multiplex PCR; TCRdb's copy has only in-frame clones and leaves some out. V, J and clone size are those of that table, while D and trimming were read from the DNA. The data hold approximately 70,000 clones, with roughly 80% observed a single time. This TCR derives from a human donor in a cohort sampled during active COVID-19. Input material: peripheral blood.

The CDR3 region has the DNA TGTGCCTGGAGTGAGGGGACAGGCCCCCAGTCCCAGCATTTT. It is translated as CAWSEGTGPQSQHF. V and J are TRBV30 and TRBJ1-5, with 8 bases lining up with TRBD1. The CDR3 loop spans 14 amino acids. Germline CDR1 and CDR2: GTSNPN and SVGIG (reference sequence). V lost 1 base to trimming and J lost 11 bases; unmatched junction nucleotides: 10.